The 4 T cell receptor beta chains given below trace back to one sample, sequenced in a study of blood T cells in healthy people across ages. The second PCR ran roughly 6 to 12 cycles with a sample-barcoded 5' primer and J-beta primers. TCRdb used MiXCR to reprocess the 5' RACE reads, holding one entry per CDR3 protein. The data contain about 830,000 distinct CDR3 sequences, about 62% of them singletons. Material for sequencing was blood. The receptors shown here come from a man aged 30-40 years in good health.

The rearrangement uses TRBV11-2 and TRBJ2-1; D remains ambiguous. The germline V and J ends were trimmed by 1 base and 12 bases, with 16 bases remaining between them. This CDR3 contains 14 residues. From germline, CDR1 is SGHAT and CDR2 FQNNGV. CDR3 protein: CASSLGARMVGQFF. CDR3 coding DNA: TGTGCCAGCAGCTTAGGAGCTAGAATGGTGGGGCAGTTCTTC.

This clonotype was counted a few times. The chain is built from TRBV6-5 and TRBJ2-1; D gene unclear. CDR1 is MNHEY and CDR2 is SVGAGI in the germline V gene. The V end was cut by 6 bases, the J end by 10 bases, with 13 bases between. The CDR3 has 12 amino acids. As DNA, the CDR3 is TGTGCCAGCAGCAGTTATATCGGGGAGCAGTTCTTC. It is translated as CASSSYIGEQFF.

This chain connects TRBV7-9 to TRBJ1-1; D gene unclear. The CDR3 is 13 residues long. Trimming stripped 5 bases from V and 1 base from J, with 8 bases between. The germline V gene encodes CDR1 SEHNR and CDR2 FQNEAQ (reference sequence). The CDR3 is CASSTARNTEAFF. For the CDR3, the DNA is TGTGCCAGCAGCACTGCCCGGAACACTGAAGCTTTCTTT.

The genes are TRBV6-2 or TRBV6-3 and TRBJ2-7; D is perhaps TRBD2 (5 bases). Trimming stripped 7 bases from V and 0 bases from J, with 10 bases between. CDR1 MNHEY and CDR2 SVGEGT come from the germline V gene. This CDR3 is 13 amino acids long. The CDR3 protein is CASNYGISYEQYF. The CDR3, as DNA: TGTGCCAGCAACTACGGGATCTCCTACGAGCAGTACTTC.